The clone carrying this T cell receptor beta chain was detected only once. The antigen is unknown. This record belongs to a study of T cells in Graves' hyperthyroidism and ophthalmopathy. Study-level findings and limits: Most thyroid clonotypes with frequency above 0.001 were detected in blood.

Researchers amplified the TCR beta CDR3 regions from RNA transcripts. The TCR CDR3 first-round RT-PCR relied on the HTBI primer set. Via MiXCR, TCRdb re-called the multiplex PCR reads, giving one row per CDR3 protein. The sample carries around 760,000 distinct CDR3 sequences, 30% to 40% recorded once. Newly diagnosed patients aged 18 to 65 had hyperthyroidism of under 2 months' duration. Together with thyroid ultrasound, orbital computed tomography, serum thyroxine and TRAb, clinical symptoms were used for diagnoses. Cells are PBMCs isolated from around 10 ml of fresh blood. The sample was blood. This TCR was sampled from a middle-aged woman with Graves' hyperthyroidism.

The CDR3 protein is CSVTGGSNQPQHF. CDR3 bases: TGCAGCGTAACAGGGGGGAGCAATCAGCCCCAGCATTTT. The chain links TRBV29-1 to TRBJ1-5, with 8 positions matching TRBD1. Germline V gene lookup returns CDR1 SQVTM and CDR2 ANQGSEA. The CDR3 consists of 13 residues. With V trimmed by 6 bases and J by 1 base, 2 bases remained unmatched. Looking up the rest from reference TRBV29-1 and TRBJ1-5 gives the full variable domain: SAVISQKPSRDICQRGTSLTIQCQVDSQVTMMFWYRQQPGQSLTLIATANQGSEATYESGFVIDKFPISRPNLTFSTLTVSNMSPEDSSIYLCSVTGGSNQPQHFGDGTRLSIL.